This record covers a single T cell receptor (beta chain). This entry belongs to a study of blood T cell repertoires in COVID-19. About the study: Acute and convalescent COVID-19 specimens originated in the United States, Italy and Spain.

Sequencing used immunoSEQ multiplex PCR; TCRdb keeps in-frame clones, though not all of them. The table has about 210,000 clones, over 75% seen once; the top ten hold approximately 4.3%. Sequenced material: PBMCs or T cells enriched from blood (not recorded which). The clonotype originates from a man aged 25-40 years with acute COVID-19.

The CDR3 nucleotides are TGTGCTAGTGGTTTGGAGCGGTACAATCAGCCCCAGCATTTT. Residues: CASGLERYNQPQHF. V gene TRBV12-5 combines with J gene TRBJ1-5; D uncertain. With 1 base removed from V and 3 bases from J, the gap between germline ends came to 7 bases. The germline CDR1 and CDR2 sequences are LGHNT and FRNRAP. CDR3 length: 14 amino acids.